This T cell receptor (beta chain) was profiled in a study of cytomegalovirus exposure and HLA in healthy donors. The study, taken as a whole, reports: Follow-up analysis seemed to connect common viral pathogens with several of the most significant clusters identified. Testing in vitro showed a few CMV-associated chains specific for CMV antigens. TCR beta sequences numbering roughly 18,000 were associated with HLA alleles at 0.05 false discovery rate in a later analysis. In a later analysis, an Asian-associated ancestry cluster reportedly showed fewer N-insertions than the roughly 730-donor mean.

Researchers ran the PCR with 60 Vbeta and 13 Jbeta primers. Measured with immunoSEQ multiplex PCR; TCRdb has only the in-frame clones, and not every one. The data contain about 160,000 clones, 80% to 90% of them singletons. This CDR3 has 15 residues. CDR1 and CDR2 (germline): MGHRA, YSYEKL. Trimming took 3 bases from V and 1 from J; bases not matched to a gene: 0. Notes on this clone: Its antigen is not identified.

Input material: PBMCs. The sequence was collected from a man aged 18 to 29 in good health and CMV-seronegative. V is TRBV4-1 and J is TRBJ1-4; TRBD1 agrees at 9 bases. CDR3 nucleotides: TGCGCCAGCAGCCAGGACAGGGGAACTAATGAAAAACTGTTTTTT. Its translation is CASSQDRGTNEKLFF.